This T cell receptor beta chain was identified in a study of PD-L1 blockade in urothelial cancer. This CDR3 region has 14 residues. V was pared by 2 bases and J by 3 bases, with 11 bases between. Germline CDR1 is SGHVS and CDR2 is FQNEAQ. The method was immunoSEQ multiplex PCR; TCRdb's version includes in-frame clones alone and lacks a portion of them. Of about 52,000 clones listed, about 80% are singletons. The clonotype originates from a man aged 70 or older with urothelial cancer. Sequenced material: PBMCs, taken around atezolizumab (anti-PD-L1) treatment. The gene calls are TRBV7-8 and TRBJ2-7; a possible D gene is TRBD2 (5 bases). The DNA of the CDR3 is TGTGCCAGCAGCTTAAGGTCAGAGGGCTACGAGCAGTACTTC. Amino acid sequence: CASSLRSEGYEQYF.